Following are 2 T cell receptor beta chains from one sample sequenced in a study of T cells in Graves' hyperthyroidism and ophthalmopathy. TCR beta CDR3 sequences were amplified from RNA transcripts. HTBI primers were used for first-round RT-PCR of the TCR CDR3. TCRdb processed the multiplex PCR reads anew with MiXCR; each CDR3 protein has one entry. The repertoire holds about 570,000 distinct CDR3 sequences, with just over 45% as singletons. The sample comprised peripheral blood or thyroid tissue (not recorded which). Every receptor here comes from an adult woman with Graves' disease, either hyperthyroidism or ophthalmopathy (not recorded which).

The chain is built from TRBV20-1 and TRBJ2-7; 8 bases align to TRBD2. Germline lookup yields CDR1 DFQATT and CDR2 SNEGSKA (reference sequence). Trimming removed 6 bases from V and 0 bases from J; junction bases left unmatched: 10. The CDR3 length is 15 residues. The CDR3 coding sequence is TGCAGTGCGCCCGTGCGGCTAGCGGGCTCCTACGAGCAGTACTTC. Translated: CSAPVRLAGSYEQYF.

The chain is built from TRBV7-2 and TRBJ2-2, with TRBD2 matching over 7 bases. V was pared by 7 bases and J by 0 bases, with 5 bases of the junction left unmatched. The CDR3 is 15 amino acids. Germline V gene lookup returns CDR1 SGHTA and CDR2 FQGNSA. CDR3 sequence: CASNRLASNTGELFF. CDR3 nucleotide sequence: TGTGCCAGCAACCGACTAGCTTCGAACACCGGGGAGCTGTTTTTT.